This T cell receptor beta chain was identified in a study of human T cells and chemical hapten exposure. This clonotype was seen a handful of times. Time point reported: pre-sensitization, week 0. Treatment defined: therapeutic diphenylcyclopropenone sensitization with weekly scalp DPC. TCRdb re-called the RACE reads through MiXCR, storing one row per CDR3 protein. The sample records a few hundred thousand distinct CDR3 sequences, 5.5% being singletons. The CDR3 runs 15 residues. J was trimmed by 3 bases and V by 6 bases; bases with no gene match: 6. From germline, CDR1 is SGHVS and CDR2 FQNEAQ. V and J are TRBV7-8 and TRBJ2-2, with TRBD2 identical over 8 bases. This TCR came from a woman between 18 and 29 years old with alopecia areata. Some clones in this sample may be carry-over from other donors' samples. The sample in question was whole blood, obtained in connection with sensitization to the hapten diphenylcyclopropenone (DPC). CDR3 protein: CASRRGGRDTGELFF. CDR3 DNA: TGTGCCAGCAGACGGGGGGGTCGGGACACCGGGGAGCTGTTTTTT.